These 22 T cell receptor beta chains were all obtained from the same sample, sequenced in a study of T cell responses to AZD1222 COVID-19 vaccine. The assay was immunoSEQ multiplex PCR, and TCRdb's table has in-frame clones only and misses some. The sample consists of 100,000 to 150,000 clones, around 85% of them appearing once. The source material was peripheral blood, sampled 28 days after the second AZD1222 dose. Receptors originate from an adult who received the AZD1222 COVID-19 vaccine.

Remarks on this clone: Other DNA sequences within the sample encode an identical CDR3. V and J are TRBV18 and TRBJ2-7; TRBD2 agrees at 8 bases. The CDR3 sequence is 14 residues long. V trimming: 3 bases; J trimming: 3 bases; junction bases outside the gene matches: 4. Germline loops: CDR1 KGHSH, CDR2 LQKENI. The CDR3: CASSPGLASYEQYF. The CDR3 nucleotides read TGTGCCAGCTCACCCGGACTAGCTAGCTACGAGCAGTACTTC. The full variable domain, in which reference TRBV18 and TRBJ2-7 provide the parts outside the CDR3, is NAGVMQNPRHLVRRRGQEARLRCSPMKGHSHVYWYRQLPEEGLKFMVYLQKENIIDESGMPKERFSAEFPKEGPSILRIQQVVRGDSAAYFCASSPGLASYEQYFGPGTRLTVT.

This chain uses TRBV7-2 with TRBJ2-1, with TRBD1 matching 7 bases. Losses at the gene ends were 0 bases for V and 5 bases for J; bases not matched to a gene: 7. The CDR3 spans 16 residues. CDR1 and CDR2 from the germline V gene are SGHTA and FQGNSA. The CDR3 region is CASSLAGQQSHNEQFF. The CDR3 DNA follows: TGTGCCAGCAGCTTAGCGGGACAGCAATCCCACAATGAGCAGTTCTTC.

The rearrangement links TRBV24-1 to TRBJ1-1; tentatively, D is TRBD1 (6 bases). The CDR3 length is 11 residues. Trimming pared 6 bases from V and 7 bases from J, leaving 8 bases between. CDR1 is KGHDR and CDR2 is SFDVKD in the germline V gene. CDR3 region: CATSQQGEAFF. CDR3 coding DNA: TGTGCCACCAGTCAACAGGGTGAAGCTTTCTTT.

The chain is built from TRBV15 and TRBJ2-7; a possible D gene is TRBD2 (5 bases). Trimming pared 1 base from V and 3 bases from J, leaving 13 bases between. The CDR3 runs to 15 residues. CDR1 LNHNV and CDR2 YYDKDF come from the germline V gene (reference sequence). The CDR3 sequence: CATSRGGLGVYEQYF. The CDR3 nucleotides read TGTGCCACCAGCAGAGGTGGCTTGGGAGTCTACGAGCAGTACTTC.

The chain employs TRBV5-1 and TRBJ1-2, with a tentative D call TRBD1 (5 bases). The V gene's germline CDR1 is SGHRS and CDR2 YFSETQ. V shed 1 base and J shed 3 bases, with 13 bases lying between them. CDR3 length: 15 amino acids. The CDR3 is CASSLSRGGDYGYTF. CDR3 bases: TGCGCCAGCAGCTTGTCCCGGGGGGGGGACTATGGCTACACCTTC.

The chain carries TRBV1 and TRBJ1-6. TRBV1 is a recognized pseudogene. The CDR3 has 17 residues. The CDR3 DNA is TGCACCAGCAGCCAAGAAGGAGGGTTATATGGTAGTTCACCCCTCCACTTT. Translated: CTSSQEGGLYGSSPLHF.

The CDR3 protein is CASSLSGTGDLGGEQYF. CDR3 DNA sequence: TGCGCCAGCAGCTTGTCTGGGACAGGGGACCTGGGCGGCGAGCAGTACTTC. The rearrangement uses TRBV5-1 and TRBJ2-7; TRBD1 aligns across 10 bases. In germline, CDR1 is SGHRS, CDR2 YFSETQ. Trimming cost V 1 base and J 6 bases; bases outside gene matches: 13. This CDR3 spans 17 amino acids.

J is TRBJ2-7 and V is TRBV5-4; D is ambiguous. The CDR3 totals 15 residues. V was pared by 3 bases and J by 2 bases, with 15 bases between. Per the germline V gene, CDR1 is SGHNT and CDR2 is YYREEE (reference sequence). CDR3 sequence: CASSSPPPQAYEQYF. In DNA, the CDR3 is TGTGCCAGCAGCTCGCCCCCCCCTCAGGCCTACGAGCAGTACTTC.

CDR3 protein: CASSERGYGQPQHF. For the CDR3, the DNA is TGTGCCAGCAGCGAAAGAGGATACGGTCAGCCCCAGCATTTT. This chain uses TRBV7-2 with TRBJ1-5; D is unresolved. This CDR3 spans 14 amino acids. Trimming stripped 5 bases from V and 6 bases from J, with 14 bases between. Germline loops: CDR1 SGHTA, CDR2 FQGNSA.

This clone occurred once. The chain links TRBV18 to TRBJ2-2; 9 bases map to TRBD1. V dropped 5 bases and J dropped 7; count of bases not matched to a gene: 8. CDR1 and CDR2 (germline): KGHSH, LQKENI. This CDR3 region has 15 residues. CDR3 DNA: TGTGCCAGCTCAAAGGGACAGGGTCAAAGCGGGGAGCTGTTTTTT. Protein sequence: CASSKGQGQSGELFF.

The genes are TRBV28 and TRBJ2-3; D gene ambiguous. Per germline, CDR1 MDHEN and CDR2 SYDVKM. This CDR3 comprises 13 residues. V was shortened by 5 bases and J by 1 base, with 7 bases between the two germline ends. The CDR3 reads CASSASGTDTQYF. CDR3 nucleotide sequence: TGTGCCAGCAGTGCCTCAGGCACAGATACGCAGTATTTT.

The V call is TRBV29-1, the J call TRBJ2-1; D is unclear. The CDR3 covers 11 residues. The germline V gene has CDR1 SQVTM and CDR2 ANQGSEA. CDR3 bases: TGCGGCGCGGTTTGGGACAATGAGCAGTTCTTC. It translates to CGAVWDNEQFF.

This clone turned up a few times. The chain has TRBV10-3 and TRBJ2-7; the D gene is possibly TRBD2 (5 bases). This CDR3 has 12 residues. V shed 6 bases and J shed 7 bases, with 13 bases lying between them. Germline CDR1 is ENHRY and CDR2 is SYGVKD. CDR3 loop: CAISGSSGEQYF. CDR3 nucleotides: TGTGCCATCAGCGGGTCCTCGGGAGAGCAGTACTTC.

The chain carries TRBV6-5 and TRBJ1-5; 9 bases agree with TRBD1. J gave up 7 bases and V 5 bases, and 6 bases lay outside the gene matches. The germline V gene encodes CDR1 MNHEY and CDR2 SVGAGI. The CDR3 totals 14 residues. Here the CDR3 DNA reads TGTGCCAGCAGTCGGACAGGGGTTGACCAGCCCCAGCATTTT. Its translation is CASSRTGVDQPQHF.

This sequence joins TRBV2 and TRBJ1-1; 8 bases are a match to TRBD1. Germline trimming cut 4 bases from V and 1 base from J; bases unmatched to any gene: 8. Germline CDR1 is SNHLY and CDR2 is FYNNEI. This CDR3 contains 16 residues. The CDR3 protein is CASSAGQGYGNTEAFF. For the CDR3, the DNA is TGTGCCAGCAGTGCTGGACAGGGTTACGGGAACACTGAAGCTTTCTTT.

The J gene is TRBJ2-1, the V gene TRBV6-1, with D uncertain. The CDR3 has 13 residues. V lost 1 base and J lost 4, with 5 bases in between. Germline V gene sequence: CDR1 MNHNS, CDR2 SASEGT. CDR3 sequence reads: CASSEVGYNEQFF. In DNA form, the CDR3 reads TGTGCCAGCAGTGAAGTAGGTTACAATGAGCAGTTCTTC.

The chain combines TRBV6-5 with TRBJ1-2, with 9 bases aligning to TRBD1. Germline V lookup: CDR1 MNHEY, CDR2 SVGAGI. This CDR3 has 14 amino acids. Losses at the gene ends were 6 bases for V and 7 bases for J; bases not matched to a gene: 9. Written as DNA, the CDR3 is TGTGCCAGCAGCAAGACAGGGGGGACGGGTGGCTACACCTTC. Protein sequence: CASSKTGGTGGYTF.

This CDR3 reads CASSFRDTEAFF. Here the CDR3 DNA reads TGTGCCAGCAGTTTTCGGGACACTGAAGCTTTCTTT. The rearrangement joins TRBV12-3 or TRBV12-4 to TRBJ1-1, with D uncertain. V was trimmed by 3 bases and J by 3 bases, leaving 5 bases between them. The CDR3 length is 12 residues.

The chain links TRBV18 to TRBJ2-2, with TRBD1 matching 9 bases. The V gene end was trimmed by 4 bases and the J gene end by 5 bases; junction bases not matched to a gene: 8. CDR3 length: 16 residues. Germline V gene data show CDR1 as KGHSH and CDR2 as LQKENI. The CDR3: CASSLGQGQLTGELFF. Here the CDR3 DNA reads TGTGCCAGCTCACTGGGACAGGGACAATTAACCGGGGAGCTGTTTTTT.

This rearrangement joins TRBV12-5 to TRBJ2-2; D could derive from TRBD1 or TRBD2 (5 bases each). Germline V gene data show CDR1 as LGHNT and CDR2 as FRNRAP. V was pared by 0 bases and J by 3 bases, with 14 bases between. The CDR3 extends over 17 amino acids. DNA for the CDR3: TGTGCTAGTGGTTTGGTGTGGGGGAATGGGGACACCGGGGAGCTGTTTTTT. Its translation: CASGLVWGNGDTGELFF.

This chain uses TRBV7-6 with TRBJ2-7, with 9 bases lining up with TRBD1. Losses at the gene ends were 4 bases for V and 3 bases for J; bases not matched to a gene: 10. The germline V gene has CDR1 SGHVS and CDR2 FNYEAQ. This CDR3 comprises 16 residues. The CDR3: CASSSIRDRDVYEQYF. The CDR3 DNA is TGTGCCAGCAGCTCTATCCGGGACAGGGACGTCTACGAGCAGTACTTC.

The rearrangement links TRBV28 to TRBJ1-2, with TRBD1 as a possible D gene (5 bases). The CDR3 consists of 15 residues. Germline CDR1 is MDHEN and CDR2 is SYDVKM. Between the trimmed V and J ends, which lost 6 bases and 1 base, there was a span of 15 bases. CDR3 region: CASSRPDSLNYGYTF. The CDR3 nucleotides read TGTGCCAGCAGCCGCCCCGACAGCCTTAACTATGGCTACACCTTC.